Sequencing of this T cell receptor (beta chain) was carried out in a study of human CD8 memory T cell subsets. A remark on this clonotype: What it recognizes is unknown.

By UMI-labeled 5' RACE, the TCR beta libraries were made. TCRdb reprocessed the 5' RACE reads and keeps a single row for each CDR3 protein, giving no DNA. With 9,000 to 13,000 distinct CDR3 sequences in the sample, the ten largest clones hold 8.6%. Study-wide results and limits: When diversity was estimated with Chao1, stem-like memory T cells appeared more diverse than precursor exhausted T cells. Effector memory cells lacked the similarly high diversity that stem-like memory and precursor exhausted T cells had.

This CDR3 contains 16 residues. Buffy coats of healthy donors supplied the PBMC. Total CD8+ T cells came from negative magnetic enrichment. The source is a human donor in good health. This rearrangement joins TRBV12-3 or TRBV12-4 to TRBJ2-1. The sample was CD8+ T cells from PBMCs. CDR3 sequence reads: CASSSSSGSSYNEQFF.